Listed below are T cell receptor beta chains from one sample, sequenced in a study of blood T cell repertoires in COVID-19. Data came from immunoSEQ multiplex PCR; TCRdb stores just in-frame clones and leaves some out. The sample has over 75,000 clones, roughly nine tenths seen once. The specimen was peripheral blood. Receptor source: a man aged 55 to 69 with acute or convalescent COVID-19. Both conserved end residues are part of each CDR3. D genes are given only for firm matches. The size field is filled for only some rows; it gives once, few, many or a size class.

>TRBV27|TRBJ2-7|TRBD2|-
TGTGCCAGCAGGCCAGGGACTAGCGGCTCCTACGAGCAGTACTTC
CASRPGTSGSYEQYF
>TRBV30|TRBJ1-6|-|-
TGTGCCTGGAGTGTTGGGGGCGCCTATAATTCACCCCTCCACTTT
CAWSVGGAYNSPLHF
>TRBV7-2|TRBJ2-1|-|-
TGTGCCAGCAGCTTAGCGGGGCGAACCTACAATGAGCAGTTCTTC
CASSLAGRTYNEQFF
>TRBV27|TRBJ1-2|-|-
TGTGCCAGCAGTTCTTTGACAGACTATGGCTACACCTTC
CASSSLTDYGYTF
>TRBV19|TRBJ1-5|-|-
TGTGCCAGTATGCCGGGGAGGGTCAATCAGCCCCAGCATTTT
CASMPGRVNQPQHF
>TRBV27|TRBJ2-2|TRBD2|-
TGTGCCAGCCGGCTAGCGGGAGGTAACACCGGGGAGCTGTTTTTT
CASRLAGGNTGELFF
>TRBV19|TRBJ1-2|-|-
TGTGCCAGTAGTATACCTGGACGCGGCGGGGACGGCTACACCTTC
CASSIPGRGGDGYTF
>TRBV28|TRBJ2-7|-|-
TGTGCCAGCAGCCCTTCTCGGGGGTGGTACGAGCAGTACTTC
CASSPSRGWYEQYF
>TRBV7-9|TRBJ2-5|-|-
TGTGCCAGCAGCTTAAATTCAGAAGAGACCCAGTACTTC
CASSLNSEETQYF
>TRBV19|TRBJ2-7|-|few
TGTGCCAGTAGTACCACCCAAGGCCAGGGTCTACGGGAGCAGTACTTC
CASSTTQGQGLREQYF
>TRBV7-2|TRBJ2-1|-|-
TGTGCCAGTACTAAACTTCCCCCAAGCTCCTACAATGAGCAGTTCTTC
CASTKLPPSSYNEQFF
>TRBV28|TRBJ1-1|-|-
TGTGCCAGCAGTTTATCCCAGGGACTCACTGAAGCTTTCTTT
CASSLSQGLTEAFF
>TRBV24-1|TRBJ2-1|TRBD1|-
TGTGCCACCAGTACAGGGGACAATGAGCAGTTCTTC
CATSTGDNEQFF
>TRBV12-1|TRBJ2-3|-|-
TGTGCCAGCAGCTTTGGACTAGCGGAGACCGGTACGCAGTATTTT
CASSFGLAETGTQYF
>TRBV28|TRBJ2-7|TRBD2|-
TGTGCCAGCAGTTTTCGGGAGGGGTTCGCCCTCGACGAGCAGTACTTC
CASSFREGFALDEQYF
>TRBV27|TRBJ2-1|-|-
TGTGCCAGCAGTTTATGGGTCCGGGTAACCCCGCCTAATGAGCAGTTCTTC
CASSLWVRVTPPNEQFF
>TRBV9|TRBJ1-3|-|-
TGTGCCAGCAGCGTAGGTCGCAGCTCTGGAAACACCATATATTTT
CASSVGRSSGNTIYF
>TRBV28|TRBJ2-3|TRBD1|-
TGTGCCAGCAGTCCCGGGACAGGGCCCGGTGATACGCAGTATTTT
CASSPGTGPGDTQYF
>TRBV7-9|TRBJ1-1|TRBD1|once
TGTGCCAGCAGCCCCACAGGGGCCTCGAACACTGAAGCTTTCTTT
CASSPTGASNTEAFF
>TRBV6-2/TRBV6-3|TRBJ1-1|-|-
TGTGCCAGCAGTTACGCAGTTCGGGACACTGAAGCTTTCTTT
CASSYAVRDTEAFF
>TRBV3-1/TRBV3-2|TRBJ1-1|-|-
TGTGCCAGCAGCCCCTACAGGGCTTGGAACACTGAAGCTTTCTTT
CASSPYRAWNTEAFF
>TRBV5-1|TRBJ1-1|TRBD1|-
TGCGCCAGCAGCACAGGGGAAAGGGTTACTGAAGCTTTCTTT
CASSTGERVTEAFF
>TRBV7-2|TRBJ2-2|TRBD1|-
TGTGCCAGCAGCTTAACGGGACAGGACACCGGGGAGCTGTTTTTT
CASSLTGQDTGELFF
>TRBV7-2|TRBJ1-3|TRBD1|-
TGTGCCAGCAGCTATGGGACAGGGAAAGGAAACACCATATATTTT
CASSYGTGKGNTIYF
>TRBV7-2|TRBJ2-7|-|-
TGTGCCAGCAGCTTAGCAGTAGACGAGCAGTACTTC
CASSLAVDEQYF